The TCR beta chain described here comes from a study of T cells in Graves' hyperthyroidism and ophthalmopathy. Broader study findings: Appearing also in blood were most of the thyroid clonotypes expanded above 0.001. The model foresaw ophthalmopathy a median roughly 6 months prior to onset. Ophthalmopathy was told apart from stable hyperthyroidism by a 13 V-J model.

This clonotype was counted a few times. What it recognizes is unknown. Germline and junction disagree at one end, which may indicate a read error. It was RNA transcripts that yielded the amplified TCR beta CDR3 regions. First-round RT-PCR of the TCR CDR3 relied on the HTBI primer set. One entry per CDR3 protein, called by TCRdb with MiXCR from the multiplex PCR reads. The sample has about 290,000 distinct CDR3 sequences, roughly a fifth seen once; the top ten hold roughly 39%. The length of the CDR3 is 16 residues. CDR1 SNHLY and CDR2 FYNNEI come from the germline V gene. This chain links TRBV2 with TRBJ2-7; 11 nucleotides align to TRBD2. The TCR comes from a middle-aged man with Graves' ophthalmopathy. The sequencing sample was made of blood. CDR3 in DNA: TGTGCCAGCAGGAAGACTAGCGGGAAATTTGCCTACGGGCAGTACTTC. Encoded protein: CASRKTSGKFAYGQYF.